This T cell receptor beta chain is from a study of cytomegalovirus exposure and HLA in healthy donors. General study findings and limits: Most CMV-associated TCR beta chains appeared HLA-restricted in a later analysis.

As for the donors, each was a healthy bone marrow donor. The PCR was carried out with 60 Vbeta primers and 13 Jbeta primers. TCRdb's copy holds only in-frame clones and misses some; the assay was immunoSEQ multiplex PCR. The profile shows 130,000 to 150,000 clones, around 72% of them singletons. With regard to this clone: The antigen remains undetermined.

Germline V CDR1 and CDR2: SGHDT, YYEEEE. Germline trimming cut 0 bases from V and 2 bases from J; bases unmatched to any gene: 7. This CDR3 has 17 residues. Sequenced input: PBMCs. This sequence joins TRBV5-6 and TRBJ2-5, with TRBD2 matching over 10 bases. This TCR was recovered from a man in his forties in good health and CMV-seronegative. DNA for the CDR3: TGTGCCAGCAGCTTGGAAAGGACTAGCGGCCTACAAGAGACCCAGTACTTC. Its translation is CASSLERTSGLQETQYF.